This entry lists 7 T cell receptor beta chains sequenced from one sample in a study of cytomegalovirus exposure and HLA in healthy donors. With 60 Vbeta and 13 Jbeta primers, the PCR was carried out. TCRdb's copy holds only in-frame clones and misses some; the assay was immunoSEQ multiplex PCR. The sample comprises 55,000 to 80,000 clones, roughly 72% of which are singletons, and approximately 22% rests with the top ten. The specimen was PBMCs. The source of these receptors is a woman under 40 in good health and CMV-seropositive.

The chain employs TRBV11-2 and TRBJ2-2; 7 bases map to TRBD1. Germline V CDR1 and CDR2: SGHAT, FQNNGV. The CDR3 has 15 amino acids. J was trimmed by 0 bases and V by 5 bases; bases with no gene match: 3. The CDR3 loop is CASSPGGTNTGELFF. The CDR3 nucleotides are TGTGCCAGCAGCCCAGGGGGTACGAACACCGGGGAGCTGTTTTTT.

J is TRBJ1-4 and V is TRBV18, with D possibly being TRBD1 (6 bases). The ends were cut back, 3 bases at V and 4 bases at J, with 9 bases in the middle. The CDR3 contains 14 residues. Germline-derived CDR1 and CDR2 are KGHSH and LQKENI. The CDR3 sequence: CASSPDRVNEKLFF. CDR3 bases: TGTGCCAGCTCACCGGACAGAGTTAATGAAAAACTGTTTTTT.

Only a few counts were recorded for this clone. The genes are TRBV7-6 and TRBJ1-3; 10 nucleotides align to TRBD1. Germline CDR1 SGHVS, CDR2 FNYEAQ. J was trimmed by 0 bases and V by 2 bases; bases with no gene match: 1. This CDR3 has 16 residues. The CDR3 region has the DNA TGTGCCAGCAGCTTATGGACAGGGGGCTCTGGAAACACCATATATTTT. Protein product: CASSLWTGGSGNTIYF.

The chain combines TRBV2 with TRBJ1-5; D possibly corresponds to TRBD1 (6 bases). V lost 8 bases and J 11 bases, leaving 13 bases between the germline ends. Germline CDR1 reads SNHLY; CDR2 reads FYNNEI. The CDR3 spans 11 residues. The CDR3, as DNA: TGTGCCAGCGCCAGGGGCCCGGCCCAGCATTTT. This translates into CASARGPAQHF.

The chain is built from TRBV28 and TRBJ1-2; TRBD1 matches 7 bases. The CDR3 length is 15 residues. In germline, CDR1 is MDHEN, CDR2 SYDVKM. V was pared by 3 bases and J by 4 bases, with 8 bases of the junction left unmatched. CDR3 coding DNA: TGTGCCAGCAGTTTTCCCCGACAGGGAGGCTATGGCTACACCTTC. It encodes CASSFPRQGGYGYTF.

The CDR3 protein is CASSRQFNTEAFF. For the CDR3, the DNA is TGTGCCAGCAGCCGACAATTCAACACTGAAGCTTTCTTT. The V gene is TRBV6-5, the J gene TRBJ1-1; D unresolved. V lost 6 bases and J lost 2, with 10 bases in between. The CDR3 contains 13 residues. Germline loops: CDR1 MNHEY, CDR2 SVGAGI.

This rearrangement joins TRBV2 to TRBJ2-7; 7 nucleotides match TRBD1. The germline V gene encodes CDR1 SNHLY and CDR2 FYNNEI. Trimming removed 4 bases from V and 8 bases from J; junction bases left unmatched: 11. The CDR3 extends over 14 amino acids. This CDR3 reads CASSVWGQMRKQYF. CDR3 DNA sequence: TGTGCCAGCAGTGTGTGGGGACAGATGAGGAAGCAGTACTTC.